A single sample is the source of the 11 T cell receptor beta chains below, sequenced in a study of shared T cell receptors in the human thymus. The method was immunoSEQ multiplex PCR; TCRdb's version includes in-frame clones alone and lacks a portion of them. This sample has over 650,000 clones, with around 87% found just once. This sample also belongs to another study, concerning human thymus T cells.

What was sequenced was thymocytes. The origin of the receptors is a boy less than two years old with a congenital heart defect.

The V gene is TRBV28, the J gene TRBJ1-2; no clear D gene. Germline loops: CDR1 MDHEN, CDR2 SYDVKM. V gave up 5 bases and J gave up 4 bases, with 11 bases separating them. The CDR3 totals 13 residues. As DNA, the CDR3 is TGTGCCAGCAGTCCCTCTCTCGGCTATGGCTACACCTTC. This gives the protein CASSPSLGYGYTF.

This chain connects TRBV28 to TRBJ1-5; 7 bases align to TRBD1. The germline gives CDR1 MDHEN, CDR2 SYDVKM. The CDR3 is 16 amino acids. Trimming cost V 3 bases and J 5 bases; bases outside gene matches: 10. This chain's CDR3 is CASSLWDRGTDQPQHF. Here the CDR3 DNA reads TGTGCCAGCAGTTTGTGGGACAGAGGAACCGATCAGCCCCAGCATTTT. Full variable domain (missing parts from reference TRBV28 and TRBJ1-5): DVKVTQSSRYLVKRTGEKVFLECVQDMDHENMFWYRQDPGLGLRLIYFSYDVKMKEKGDIPEGYSVSREKKERFSLILESASTNQTSMYLCASSLWDRGTDQPQHFGDGTRLSIL.

The J gene is TRBJ1-6, the V gene TRBV28, with a weak D call TRBD1 (5 bases). Germline CDR1 reads MDHEN; CDR2 reads SYDVKM. The CDR3 covers 15 residues. Trimming stripped 6 bases from V and 13 bases from J, with 22 bases between. The chain's CDR3 is CASSNRTHSILPLHF. For the CDR3, the DNA is TGTGCCAGCAGCAACAGGACGCACTCGATTCTCCCCCTCCACTTT. The full variable domain, its missing parts supplied by reference TRBV28 and TRBJ1-6, is DVKVTQSSRYLVKRTGEKVFLECVQDMDHENMFWYRQDPGLGLRLIYFSYDVKMKEKGDIPEGYSVSREKKERFSLILESASTNQTSMYLCASSNRTHSILPLHFGNGTRLTVT.

This clone has only a few counts. The V gene is TRBV10-2, the J gene TRBJ1-5, with no clear D. V gave up 2 bases and J gave up 0 bases, with 20 bases separating them. CDR3 length equals 19 residues. Germline V lookup: CDR1 WSHSY, CDR2 SAAADI. For the CDR3, the DNA is TGCGCCAGCAGTGAGCCCCCAGGAGACCGGGATTATAGCAATCAGCCCCAGCATTTT. Translated: CASSEPPGDRDYSNQPQHF.

V and J are TRBV5-1 and TRBJ1-3; possibly TRBD1 for D (6 bases). The germline V gene has CDR1 SGHRS and CDR2 YFSETQ. The CDR3 extends over 16 amino acids. V shed 4 bases and J shed 0 bases, with 14 bases lying between them. The CDR3 region has the DNA TGCGCCAGCAGCCCAGGACAGAGGCTCTCTGGAAACACCATATATTTT. It is translated as CASSPGQRLSGNTIYF.

The V gene is TRBV28, the J gene TRBJ1-2; possible D gene TRBD1, 5 bases. Trimming cost V 8 bases and J 4 bases, with 20 bases left between them. The germline V gene encodes CDR1 MDHEN and CDR2 SYDVKM. The CDR3 covers 15 residues. The CDR3 here is CASQRPPRGTYGYTF. The CDR3 bases are TGTGCCAGCCAGCGACCCCCGCGGGGGACCTATGGCTACACCTTC.

V and J are TRBV11-2 and TRBJ2-3, with D tentatively TRBD2 (5 bases). This CDR3 contains 18 residues. CDR1 SGHAT and CDR2 FQNNGV come from the germline V gene. The V end was cut by 5 bases, the J end by 4 bases, with 25 bases between. The CDR3 region has the DNA TGTGCCAGCAGCAATCCTATTCTAGCTCAGGCTTTCCCAGATACGCAGTATTTT. It is translated as CASSNPILAQAFPDTQYF.

This clone was observed a few times. CDR3 DNA: TGTGCCACCAGCAGATCTAGGTACCAAGAGACCCAGTACTTC. Encoded protein: CATSRSRYQETQYF. The gene calls are TRBV15 and TRBJ2-5; D gene ambiguous. The germline V gene has CDR1 LNHNV and CDR2 YYDKDF (reference sequence). The CDR3 totals 14 residues. V lost 2 bases and J lost 0, with 7 bases in between.

This chain uses TRBV25-1 with TRBJ2-2, with TRBD2 as a possible D gene (5 bases). CDR1 and CDR2 (germline): MGHDK, SYGVNS. The V and J ends lost 4 bases and 5 bases respectively, with 5 bases between them. The CDR3 is 12 residues long. CDR3 in amino acids: CASSGGTGELFF. CDR3 bases: TGTGCCAGCAGTGGAGGGACCGGGGAGCTGTTTTTT.

This chain joins TRBV5-4 and TRBJ2-3; tentatively, D is TRBD1 (5 bases). The CDR3 has 13 residues. Germline CDR1 reads SGHNT; CDR2 reads YYREEE (reference sequence). V lost 6 bases, J lost 9 bases, and 17 bases lay in between. Written as DNA, the CDR3 is TGTGCCAGCACATCAGGGCCCATGGGAACGCAGTATTTT. Amino acid sequence: CASTSGPMGTQYF.

The chain recombines TRBV9 with TRBJ1-2; tentative D call: TRBD1 (5 bases). V lost 4 bases and J 8 bases, leaving 24 bases between the germline ends. The length of the CDR3 is 16 residues. Germline V gene sequence: CDR1 SGDLS, CDR2 YYNGEE. CDR3 amino acids: CASSPTTGQGLEGYTF. Written as DNA, the CDR3 is TGTGCCAGCAGCCCCACCACCGGGCAGGGCCTGGAGGGCTACACCTTC.